This TCR beta chain derives from a study of shared clonotypes between healthy human individuals. Germline lookup yields CDR1 MNHEY and CDR2 SMNVEV (reference sequence). With V trimmed by 4 bases and J by 1 base, 7 bases remained unmatched. There are 16 residues in the CDR3. Deep-level assay runs were performed. Each replicate PCR on the sorted subsets used 150 to 200 ng DNA (around 30,000 T cell genomes). The assay was immunoSEQ multiplex PCR, and TCRdb's table has in-frame clones only and misses some. The sample holds 2,500,000 or so clones, approximately 94% seen once. The sequencing sample was made of naive CD4+ T cells from PBMCs. The subset denotes: CD45RA+ positively selected. This clonotype was obtained from a man younger than 35 in good health. Some clones in this sample may be carry-over from other donors' samples. This chain joins TRBV27 and TRBJ2-3; 8 bases are shared with TRBD1. The CDR3 sequence: CASSSQGEGGTDTQYF. For the CDR3, the DNA is TGTGCCAGCAGTTCACAGGGGGAAGGCGGCACAGATACGCAGTATTTT.